This entry lists 30 T cell receptor beta chains sequenced from one sample in a study of T-cell memory formation after mild COVID-19. TCRdb recomputed calls from the 5' RACE reads with MiXCR, one row per CDR3 protein. This table holds about 390,000 distinct CDR3 sequences, approximately 21% found once. The sequencing sample was made of PBMCs or a T cell subset sorted from them (not recorded which). These receptors all come from an adult woman who had mild COVID-19 (a few samples of this study predate the infection). Cell type and time point are not known.

V gene TRBV5-1 combines with J gene TRBJ2-7; tentatively, D is TRBD2 (6 bases). This CDR3 has 15 amino acids. Germline CDR1 is SGHRS and CDR2 is YFSETQ. Deletions cut 0 bases from V and 2 bases from J, with 12 bases between. This CDR3 reads CASSLGSGVPYEQYF. CDR3 coding DNA: TGCGCCAGCAGCTTGGGTTCGGGAGTACCCTACGAGCAGTACTTC.

The chain is built from TRBV20-1 and TRBJ2-3; TRBD1 or TRBD2 may be the D gene (5 bases each). The CDR3 spans 15 residues. The ends were cut back, 0 bases at V and 6 bases at J, with 16 bases in the middle. Per the germline V gene, CDR1 is DFQATT and CDR2 is SNEGSKA (reference sequence). CDR3 sequence (DNA): TGCAGTGCTAGAGATCCGGGACCCACGTCGGATACGCAGTATTTT. Encoded protein: CSARDPGPTSDTQYF.

This clonotype was recorded at least ten times. The chain couples TRBV11-3 to TRBJ2-2; D is uncertain. This CDR3 is built from 12 residues. V lost 5 bases to trimming and J lost 7 bases, with 8 bases between them. CDR1 is SGHNT and CDR2 is YENEEA in the germline V gene. This chain's CDR3 is CASSPLGGELFF. The CDR3 nucleotides read TGTGCCAGCAGCCCGCTGGGCGGGGAGCTGTTTTTT.

The chain carries TRBV20-1 and TRBJ1-1; 10 positions match TRBD1. Per germline, CDR1 DFQATT and CDR2 SNEGSKA (reference sequence). The CDR3 sequence is 14 residues long. For the CDR3, the DNA is TGCAGCGCCGACAGGGGGCTAGGGGGCACTGAAGCTTTCTTT. It encodes CSADRGLGGTEAFF.

Only a few counts were recorded for this clonotype. The V gene is TRBV6-5, the J gene TRBJ2-3; 10 bases line up with TRBD2. Germline CDR1 reads MNHEY; CDR2 reads SVGAGI. Germline trimming cut 4 bases from V and 0 bases from J; bases unmatched to any gene: 10. The CDR3 sequence is 18 residues long. CDR3 DNA: TGTGCCAGCAGTTCCGGGACTAGCGTCGTCCCAAGCACAGATACGCAGTATTTT. It codes for CASSSGTSVVPSTDTQYF.

This clonotype was counted ten times or more. The rearrangement uses TRBV7-8 and TRBJ2-5; 13 bases agree with TRBD2. Germline V gene data show CDR1 as SGHVS and CDR2 as FQNEAQ. Losses at the gene ends were 5 bases for V and 2 bases for J; bases not matched to a gene: 8. The CDR3 spans 17 residues. CDR3 in DNA: TGTGCCAGCAGCGCCGGGACTAGCGGGGAATTACAAGAGACCCAGTACTTC. This sequence encodes CASSAGTSGELQETQYF. Full variable domain (missing parts from reference TRBV7-8 and TRBJ2-5): GAGVSQSPRYKVAKRGQDVALRCDPISGHVSLFWYQQALGQGPEFLTYFQNEAQLDKSGLPSDRFFAERPEGSVSTLKIQRTQQEDSAVYLCASSAGTSGELQETQYFGPGTRLLVL.

The chain is built from TRBV15 and TRBJ2-3; no firm D call. The CDR3 loop spans 16 amino acids. CDR1 and CDR2 from the germline V gene are LNHNV and YYDKDF (reference sequence). Trimming pared 4 bases from V and 0 bases from J, leaving 14 bases between. The CDR3 loop is CATSIPSGRSTDTQYF. The CDR3 nucleotides read TGTGCCACCAGCATCCCGTCCGGACGCAGCACAGATACGCAGTATTTT.

This clonotype was seen only a few times. This chain links TRBV29-1 with TRBJ2-1; D may match TRBD1 or TRBD2 (5 bases each). The CDR3 runs to 13 residues. V dropped 7 bases and J dropped 3 bases, with 13 bases sitting between them. Germline loops: CDR1 SQVTM, CDR2 ANQGSEA. The CDR3 nucleotides are TGCAGCGCCAGCCAGGGAGTCTACAATGAGCAGTTCTTC. Translation: CSASQGVYNEQFF.

The CDR3 region is CASSLPGIGFTEAFF. The CDR3 bases are TGTGCCAGCAGCCTCCCGGGTATCGGGTTCACTGAAGCTTTCTTT. This chain connects TRBV7-9 to TRBJ1-1; D ambiguous. Germline-derived CDR1 and CDR2 are SEHNR and FQNEAQ (reference sequence). Trimming removed 5 bases from V and 4 bases from J, with 17 bases in between. This CDR3 has 15 residues.

This chain connects TRBV27 to TRBJ2-2; tentatively, D is TRBD2 (6 bases). The V end was cut by 5 bases, the J end by 6 bases, with 10 bases between. There are 13 residues in the CDR3. The V gene's germline CDR1 is MNHEY and CDR2 SMNVEV (reference sequence). The CDR3 loop reads CASSISGAGELFF. The CDR3 DNA follows: TGTGCCAGCAGTATCTCGGGAGCCGGGGAGCTGTTTTTT.

The chain combines TRBV4-2 with TRBJ2-5; TRBD2 matches at 14 bases. Trimming removed 1 base from V and 5 bases from J; junction bases left unmatched: 9. Per germline, CDR1 LGHNA and CDR2 YNFKEQ. CDR3 length equals 18 residues. CDR3 region: CASSQALGTSGSYETQYF. The CDR3 DNA follows: TGTGCCAGCAGCCAAGCCCTAGGGACTAGCGGGAGCTATGAGACCCAGTACTTC.

The chain recombines TRBV5-1 with TRBJ1-2, with 10 bases aligning to TRBD1. The CDR3 length is 16 residues. CDR1 is SGHRS, CDR2 YFSETQ, per germline. Germline trimming cut 3 bases from V and 10 bases from J; bases unmatched to any gene: 15. In DNA form, the CDR3 reads TGCGCCAGCAGCTCTGGGACAGGGGTAAGGGCCGCAACCTACACCTTC. Its translation is CASSSGTGVRAATYTF.

The chain couples TRBV10-3 to TRBJ2-7; D remains ambiguous. V was cut by 4 bases and J by 0 bases, with 10 bases left in between. The CDR3 contains 14 residues. Germline assignment: CDR1 ENHRY and CDR2 SYGVKD. CDR3 amino acids: CAISGVGNSYEQYF. The CDR3, as DNA: TGTGCCATCAGTGGGGTGGGCAACTCCTACGAGCAGTACTTC.

This chain connects TRBV7-2 to TRBJ1-2; TRBD1 matches 8 bases. Germline V lookup: CDR1 SGHTA, CDR2 FQGNSA. CDR3 size: 16 residues. The V and J ends lost 1 base and 3 bases, in that order; junction bases with no gene match: 7. The CDR3 spells CASSLDLAGGYYGYTF. CDR3 bases: TGTGCCAGCAGCTTAGACCTAGCAGGGGGCTACTATGGCTACACCTTC.

The chain carries TRBV7-6 and TRBJ1-3; D ambiguous. V was cut by 0 bases and J by 0 bases, with 9 bases left in between. This CDR3 has 16 residues. Per the germline V gene, CDR1 is SGHVS and CDR2 is FNYEAQ. The CDR3 DNA reads TGTGCCAGCAGCTTAGCCTCTGCAATCTCTGGAAACACCATATATTTT. Its protein is CASSLASAISGNTIYF.

This clonotype was detected only a few times. V and J are TRBV6-1 and TRBJ1-2; D is possibly TRBD1 (5 bases). V lost 6 bases and J lost 0, with 11 bases in between. This CDR3 spans 14 amino acids. In germline, CDR1 is MNHNS, CDR2 SASEGT. The CDR3 DNA sequence: TGTGCCAGCAGCCTGACAGTCGCTAACTATGGCTACACCTTC. Amino acid sequence: CASSLTVANYGYTF.

This clonotype was recorded a few times. The genes are TRBV12-3 or TRBV12-4 and TRBJ2-1, with D uncertain. CDR3 size: 12 residues. Trimming cost V 7 bases and J 10 bases, with 14 bases left between them. CDR3 DNA sequence: TGTGCCAGCACTCAAGTTGGTGGCGAGCAGTTCTTC. Protein: CASTQVGGEQFF.

V gene TRBV7-3 combines with J gene TRBJ2-2, with D tentatively TRBD1 (6 bases). V was clipped by 6 bases and J by 2 bases, with 16 bases between them. The CDR3 has 16 residues. The germline gives CDR1 SGHTA, CDR2 FQGTGA. The CDR3, as DNA: TGTGCCAGCAGTTCCCCTCAGGGGCCAAACACCGGGGAGCTGTTTTTT. Translation: CASSSPQGPNTGELFF.

In its sample, this clonotype was seen a few times. This chain joins TRBV28 and TRBJ2-3; no firm D call. Germline assignment: CDR1 MDHEN and CDR2 SYDVKM. V lost 1 base, J lost 0 bases, and 11 bases lay in between. The CDR3 consists of 16 residues. CDR3 coding DNA: TGTGCCAGCAGTTTATTCTCGTTGACTAGCACAGATACGCAGTATTTT. Amino acids: CASSLFSLTSTDTQYF.

The chain couples TRBV5-1 to TRBJ2-7; D possibly corresponds to TRBD1 (5 bases). V dropped 3 bases and J dropped 3 bases, with 13 bases sitting between them. This CDR3 spans 14 amino acids. The germline CDR1 and CDR2 sequences are SGHRS and YFSETQ. The CDR3 DNA reads TGCGCCAGCAGCTCCGTTGACAGACTCTACGAGCAGTACTTC. This encodes CASSSVDRLYEQYF.

V usage is TRBV7-9 and J usage is TRBJ2-7, with TRBD1 matching over 10 bases. Losses at the gene ends were 1 base for V and 3 bases for J; bases not matched to a gene: 15. The germline V gene has CDR1 SEHNR and CDR2 FQNEAQ (reference sequence). The CDR3 length is 19 residues. The CDR3 nucleotides are TGTGCCAGCAGCTTAGTTCATTTAGCGGCCGGGACAGGGGACTACGAGCAGTACTTC. Its protein is CASSLVHLAAGTGDYEQYF.

The chain uses TRBV7-9 and TRBJ1-2, with D unclear. The CDR3 is made up of 13 amino acids. Trimming took off 4 bases at V and 4 bases at J, with 10 bases between the two ends. Germline V lookup: CDR1 SEHNR, CDR2 FQNEAQ (reference sequence). For the CDR3, the DNA is TGTGCCAGCAGCTCGAGGGATTTCTATGGCTACACCTTC. As protein: CASSSRDFYGYTF.

Ten or more counts support this clonotype. The chain links TRBV12-3 or TRBV12-4 to TRBJ2-7; 9 nucleotides match TRBD1. This CDR3 spans 15 amino acids. V dropped 6 bases and J dropped 0; count of bases not matched to a gene: 6. CDR3 sequence (DNA): TGTGCCAGCAGGTATACAGGGGGCGCCTCCTACGAGCAGTACTTC. As protein: CASRYTGGASYEQYF.

This clonotype was seen more than once but under ten times. The rearrangement joins TRBV7-3 to TRBJ2-3, with TRBD1 identical over 8 bases. CDR3 length equals 15 residues. Losses at the gene ends were 5 bases for V and 2 bases for J; bases not matched to a gene: 6. Germline CDR1 SGHTA, CDR2 FQGTGA. CDR3 loop: CASSPLDRATDTQYF. For the CDR3, the DNA is TGTGCCAGCAGCCCCCTGGACAGGGCCACAGATACGCAGTATTTT.

The V and J genes are TRBV7-2 and TRBJ2-7; 7 bases agree with TRBD2. Trimming took 1 base from V and 4 from J; bases not matched to a gene: 7. Germline CDR1 SGHTA, CDR2 FQGNSA. The CDR3 totals 15 residues. CDR3 DNA: TGTGCCAGCAGCTTAGAAGGCGGGAGTAGGTACGAGCAGTACTTC. It translates to CASSLEGGSRYEQYF.

In this sample, this clonotype turned up a few times. This chain uses TRBV29-1 with TRBJ2-7, with D hard to call. Between the trimmed V and J ends, which lost 4 bases and 5 bases, there was a span of 27 bases. Germline V gene sequence: CDR1 SQVTM, CDR2 ANQGSEA. There are 17 residues in the CDR3. CDR3 DNA: TGCAGCGTTGGAGCTTCGGTATGGCCTGCCCGGGCTGACGAGCAGTACTTC. Translation: CSVGASVWPARADEQYF.

V usage is TRBV29-1 and J usage is TRBJ2-5; no reliable D call. Between the trimmed V and J ends, which lost 2 bases and 2 bases, there was a span of 9 bases. Germline V CDR1 and CDR2: SQVTM, ANQGSEA. This CDR3 contains 13 residues. The CDR3 reads CSVERQIQETQYF. The CDR3 DNA reads as TGCAGCGTTGAAAGGCAGATTCAAGAGACCCAGTACTTC.

This chain links TRBV29-1 with TRBJ2-5, with TRBD1 identical over 7 bases. CDR1 SQVTM and CDR2 ANQGSEA come from the germline V gene. The CDR3 loop spans 12 amino acids. V gave up 6 bases and J gave up 5 bases; unmatched junction bases: 6. CDR3 sequence (DNA): TGCAGCGTCCGACAGGGTACGGAGACCCAGTACTTC. Encoded protein: CSVRQGTETQYF.

The CDR3: CASSTRLAGGTDEQFF. CDR3 bases: TGTGCCAGCTCAACGAGGCTAGCGGGAGGGACCGATGAGCAGTTCTTC. The chain has TRBV18 and TRBJ2-1; 12 nucleotides match TRBD2. The CDR3 length is 16 residues. The germline V gene encodes CDR1 KGHSH and CDR2 LQKENI. V trimming: 5 bases; J trimming: 8 bases; junction bases outside the gene matches: 10.

The chain recombines TRBV18 with TRBJ1-2; D possibly corresponds to TRBD1 (6 bases). The germline V and J ends were trimmed by 2 bases and 6 bases, with 16 bases remaining between them. CDR1 KGHSH and CDR2 LQKENI come from the germline V gene. This CDR3 has 15 amino acids. CDR3 nucleotide sequence: TGTGCCAGCTCACCAAGTGGTGGGTCAGGGGATGGCTACACCTTC. It encodes CASSPSGGSGDGYTF.